The 6 T cell receptor beta chains below were found in one sample sequenced in a study of radiotherapy plus CTLA-4 blockade in lung cancer. TCRdb keeps only in-frame clones here, not all; method: immunoSEQ multiplex PCR. The sample has 90,000 to 100,000 clones, roughly 85% seen once. The sequences come from peripheral blood, collected from a patient treated with radiotherapy plus ipilimumab. The receptor set was obtained from a human donor with non-small cell lung cancer that progressed on radiotherapy plus ipilimumab.

J is TRBJ2-3 and V is TRBV2, with 9 bases lining up with TRBD2. This CDR3 region has 15 residues. After removal of 4 bases from V and 3 bases from J, the junction contained 5 bases not matched to a gene. Germline lookup yields CDR1 SNHLY and CDR2 FYNNEI. CDR3 coding DNA: TGTGCCAGCAGTGCCGGACTAGCGATGACAGATACGCAGTATTTT. This sequence encodes CASSAGLAMTDTQYF.

The chain recombines TRBV29-1 with TRBJ2-7; TRBD1 aligns across 7 bases. The V and J ends lost 5 bases and 6 bases, in that order; junction bases with no gene match: 7. Germline CDR1 SQVTM, CDR2 ANQGSEA. This CDR3 comprises 12 residues. The CDR3 protein is CSVKWDRSEQYF. DNA for the CDR3: TGCAGCGTTAAATGGGACAGAAGCGAGCAGTACTTC.

This clone was seen a handful of times. This sequence joins TRBV7-8 and TRBJ2-5; D is unresolved. The germline gives CDR1 SGHVS, CDR2 FQNEAQ. The CDR3 is 16 residues long. Trimming stripped 2 bases from V and 2 bases from J, with 15 bases between. This CDR3 is CASSLKRWKVQETQYF. CDR3 nucleotide sequence: TGTGCCAGCAGCTTAAAAAGATGGAAAGTACAAGAGACCCAGTACTTC.

The chain recombines TRBV29-1 with TRBJ1-4; weak D call: TRBD1 (5 bases). The V gene lost 4 bases and the J gene lost 0 bases, with 12 bases spanning the gap. Germline V gives CDR1 SQVTM, CDR2 ANQGSEA. The CDR3 loop spans 15 amino acids. The CDR3 DNA is TGCAGCGTTGCCGGGACGCACACAACTAATGAAAAACTGTTTTTT. Amino acids: CSVAGTHTTNEKLFF.

The V and J genes are TRBV2 and TRBJ2-5; D is possibly TRBD2 (6 bases). The germline CDR1 and CDR2 sequences are SNHLY and FYNNEI. The CDR3 runs to 15 residues. Trimming took 3 bases from V and 1 from J, leaving 12 bases between them. Here the CDR3 DNA reads TGTGCCAGCAGTGATGTAGCGGTACTCCAAGAGACCCAGTACTTC. Its protein product is CASSDVAVLQETQYF.

The rearrangement links TRBV28 to TRBJ2-3; maybe TRBD2 (6 bases). V was shortened by 8 bases and J by 6 bases, with 18 bases between the two germline ends. The germline gives CDR1 MDHEN, CDR2 SYDVKM. CDR3 length equals 14 residues. CDR3 DNA sequence: TGTGCCAGCCGATCTTTGGGGGGTGTGGATACGCAGTATTTT. This translates into CASRSLGGVDTQYF.